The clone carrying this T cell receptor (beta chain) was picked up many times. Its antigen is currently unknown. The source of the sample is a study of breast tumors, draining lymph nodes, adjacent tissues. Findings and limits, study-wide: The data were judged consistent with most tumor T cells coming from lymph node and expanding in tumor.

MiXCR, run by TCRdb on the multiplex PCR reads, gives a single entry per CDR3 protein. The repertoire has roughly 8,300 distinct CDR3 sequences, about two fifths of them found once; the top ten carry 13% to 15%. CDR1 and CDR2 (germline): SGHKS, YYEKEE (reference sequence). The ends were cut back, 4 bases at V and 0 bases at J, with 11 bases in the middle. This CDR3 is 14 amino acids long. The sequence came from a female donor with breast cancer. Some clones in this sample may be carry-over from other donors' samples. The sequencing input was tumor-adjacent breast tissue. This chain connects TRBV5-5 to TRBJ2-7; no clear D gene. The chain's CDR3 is CASSLGPSSYEQYF. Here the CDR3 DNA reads TGTGCCAGCAGCCTAGGACCCAGCTCCTACGAGCAGTACTTC. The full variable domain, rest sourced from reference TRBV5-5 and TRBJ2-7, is DAGVTQSPTHLIKTRGQQVTLRCSPISGHKSVSWYQQVLGQGPQFIFQYYEKEERGRGNFPDRFSARQFPNYSSELNVNALLLGDSALYLCASSLGPSSYEQYFGPGTRLTVT.